This note documents a single T cell receptor beta chain sequence. Its specificity is not known. The sample originates from a study of cytomegalovirus exposure and HLA in healthy donors. General observations from the study: Being productive about 87% or about 30% of the time was typical of most TCR beta V segments in an earlier analysis.

Use of 60 Vbeta and 13 Jbeta primers characterized the PCR. The assay was immunoSEQ multiplex PCR, and TCRdb's table has in-frame clones only and misses some. The data show roughly 65,000 clones, about 82% seen once. Germline assignment: CDR1 GTSNPN and CDR2 SVGIG (reference sequence). The V end lost 3 bases, the J end lost 8 bases, and 13 bases lay between the germline ends. This CDR3 region has 12 residues. The source material was PBMCs. This sequence was found in a young woman in good health and CMV-seronegative. The J gene is TRBJ1-2, the V gene TRBV30; maybe TRBD1 (5 bases). The CDR3 DNA reads TGTGCCTGGAGAAGGGACTTCCGCGGCTACACCTTC. Amino acid sequence: CAWRRDFRGYTF.